This T cell receptor beta chain was sequenced in a study of blood T cell repertoires in COVID-19. On the study more broadly: COVID-19 samples, acute and convalescent, were from the United States, Italy and Spain.

Participant age was roughly 18 to 95 years, and participants resided in 20 to 30 US areas. This CDR3 is 15 amino acids long. From germline, CDR1 is KGHSH and CDR2 LQKENI. Trimming took 0 bases from V and 6 from J, leaving 15 bases between them. The table came from immunoSEQ multiplex PCR; TCRdb's copy has only in-frame clones and leaves some out. The sample has fewer than 150,000 clones; 84% are singletons. The V gene is TRBV18, the J gene TRBJ2-7; perhaps TRBD2 as D (5 bases). The TCR originated in a woman in her late teens or twenties who had been exposed to COVID-19. The sequenced sample consisted of PBMCs or T cells enriched from blood (not recorded which). CDR3 loop: CASSPPSTRNTEQYF. CDR3 in DNA: TGTGCCAGCTCACCACCGAGCACTAGAAACACCGAGCAGTACTTC. The whole variable domain, remainder taken from reference TRBV18 and TRBJ2-7, is NAGVMQNPRHLVRRRGQEARLRCSPMKGHSHVYWYRQLPEEGLKFMVYLQKENIIDESGMPKERFSAEFPKEGPSILRIQQVVRGDSAAYFCASSPPSTRNTEQYFGPGTRLTVT.